What follows are 32 T cell receptor beta chains derived from one specimen sequenced in a study of T cells in tumors after PD-1 blockade. Only in-frame clones appear in the TCRdb table, and some are missing; sequencing was by immunoSEQ multiplex PCR. The data contain over 60,000 clones, roughly 70% of them singletons. The sequencing here drew on PBMCs, taken after anti-PD-1 treatment. The receptors originated from a human donor with basal cell carcinoma.

The gene calls are TRBV25-1 and TRBJ1-2, with TRBD1 identical over 8 bases. J was trimmed by 5 bases and V by 3 bases; bases with no gene match: 5. CDR3 length: 14 amino acids. CDR1 MGHDK and CDR2 SYGVNS come from the germline V gene. The CDR3 nucleotides are TGTGCCAGCAGTGACAGGGGGCAGAAGTATGGCTACACCTTC. Its protein product is CASSDRGQKYGYTF.

The chain has TRBV5-1 and TRBJ2-7, with D possibly being TRBD1 or TRBD2 (5 bases each). V shed 2 bases and J shed 2 bases, with 14 bases lying between them. Per the germline V gene, CDR1 is SGHRS and CDR2 is YFSETQ. This CDR3 is built from 15 residues. DNA for the CDR3: TGCGCCAGCAGCTTTGCCTGGGACCGCACCTACGAGCAGTACTTC. Translation gives CASSFAWDRTYEQYF.

This chain connects TRBV21-1 to TRBJ2-1; the DNA was not used to check the table's D call, TRBD2. TRBV21-1 is deemed a pseudogene. The CDR3 runs 17 residues. Here the CDR3 DNA reads TGTGCCAGCAGCAAAGGTGAGGCGGAGCTCTCCTACAATGAGCAGTTCTTC. Residues: CASSKGEAELSYNEQFF.

The chain uses TRBV3-1 (or the pseudogene TRBV3-2) and TRBJ2-5; D possibly corresponds to TRBD2 (5 bases). In germline, CDR1 is LGHDT, CDR2 YNNKEL (reference sequence). Trimming removed 0 bases from V and 5 bases from J, with 13 bases in between. The CDR3 is 15 amino acids. CDR3 amino acids: CASSQDPGWEETQYF. CDR3 nucleotide sequence: TGTGCCAGCAGCCAAGATCCCGGGTGGGAGGAGACCCAGTACTTC.

The chain links TRBV9 to TRBJ2-1; possibly TRBD2 for D (5 bases). Germline CDR1 is SGDLS and CDR2 is YYNGEE. The CDR3 is 14 amino acids. Trimming cost V 4 bases and J 8 bases, with 16 bases left between them. CDR3 in DNA: TGTGCCAGCAGCCCCGGCCAGCGGAGCGATGAGCAGTTCTTC. Translating gives CASSPGQRSDEQFF.

This clone has just a few counts. This sequence joins TRBV30 and TRBJ2-2, with 8 positions matching TRBD1. V was pared by 7 bases and J by 2 bases, with 3 bases of the junction left unmatched. Germline V gene sequence: CDR1 GTSNPN, CDR2 SVGIG (reference sequence). CDR3 size: 13 residues. CDR3 residues: CAFGQGNTGELFF. The CDR3 nucleotides read TGTGCCTTTGGACAGGGAAACACCGGGGAGCTGTTTTTT.

A single count supports this clone. A junction boundary mismatches the germline segment, possibly from a read error. Different DNA sequences within this sample yield the same CDR3. V gene TRBV28 combines with J gene TRBJ1-4; maybe TRBD1 (5 bases). CDR1 is MDHEN and CDR2 is SYDVKM in the germline V gene. The CDR3 is made up of 15 amino acids. The DNA of the CDR3 is TGTGCTAGCAGGCCCCGGGGGTCAACTAATGAAAAACTGTTTTTT. Amino acid sequence: CASRPRGSTNEKLFF.

This clone appeared a single time. V is TRBV27 and J is TRBJ2-3; TRBD1 matches at 8 bases. Unmatched junction bases numbered 8, after V lost 6 bases and J lost 3 bases. The length of the CDR3 is 15 residues. The germline V gene has CDR1 MNHEY and CDR2 SMNVEV (reference sequence). CDR3 sequence reads: CASRDGQGATDTQYF. The CDR3 DNA follows: TGTGCCAGCAGAGACGGACAGGGTGCTACAGATACGCAGTATTTT.

This rearrangement joins TRBV9 to TRBJ2-2; 10 bases align to TRBD1. The CDR3 is 16 residues long. The V gene end was trimmed by 3 bases and the J gene end by 6 bases; junction bases not matched to a gene: 8. Germline V gene sequence: CDR1 SGDLS, CDR2 YYNGEE. Written as DNA, the CDR3 is TGTGCCAGCAGCGAGACAGGGGGCGCATTCTCCGGGGAGCTGTTTTTT. It yields the protein CASSETGGAFSGELFF.

V usage is TRBV6-1 and J usage is TRBJ1-1; D gene unclear. The ends were cut back, 0 bases at V and 0 bases at J, with 17 bases in the middle. The germline V gene has CDR1 MNHNS and CDR2 SASEGT. The CDR3 totals 18 residues. CDR3 in DNA: TGTGCCAGCAGTGAAGCTCTAACCCCCCTGCAGGTGAACACTGAAGCTTTCTTT. As protein: CASSEALTPLQVNTEAFF.

The gene calls are TRBV7-6 and TRBJ2-2, with a weak D call TRBD2 (5 bases). The CDR3 length is 15 residues. The V gene's germline CDR1 is SGHVS and CDR2 FNYEAQ. V was cut by 0 bases and J by 0 bases, with 5 bases left in between. The CDR3 is CASSLARANTGELFF. The DNA of the CDR3 is TGTGCCAGCAGCTTAGCGCGGGCGAACACCGGGGAGCTGTTTTTT.

This rearrangement joins TRBV11-1 to TRBJ1-1; unclear D gene. Germline-derived CDR1 and CDR2 are SGHAT and FQDESV (reference sequence). Between the trimmed V and J ends, which lost 3 bases and 2 bases, there was a span of 4 bases. The CDR3 length is 12 residues. CDR3 nucleotide sequence: TGTGCCAGCAGCTTGACCAACACTGAAGCTTTCTTT. Translating gives CASSLTNTEAFF.

The CDR3 nucleotides are TGTGCCAGCAGCCCGGGACAGGTGAACACTGAAGCTTTCTTT. Amino acids: CASSPGQVNTEAFF. The V and J genes are TRBV7-2 and TRBJ1-1, with 8 bases fitting TRBD1. The CDR3 contains 14 residues. V shed 5 bases and J 0 bases; nucleotides not matched to a gene: 2. From germline, CDR1 is SGHTA and CDR2 FQGNSA.

V is TRBV29-1 and J is TRBJ2-5; 9 bases line up with TRBD1. Per the germline V gene, CDR1 is SQVTM and CDR2 is ANQGSEA. This CDR3 comprises 12 residues. V dropped 6 bases and J dropped 1; count of bases not matched to a gene: 0. The CDR3, as DNA: TGCAGCGTGGACAGGGGCCAAGAGACCCAGTACTTC. Encoded protein: CSVDRGQETQYF.

Judged by abundance, this clone is medium-sized. This chain uses TRBV21-1 with TRBJ1-2; the table's D call, TRBD1, was not checked against the DNA. TRBV21-1 is a recognized pseudogene. This CDR3 has 12 residues. The CDR3 bases are TGTGCCAGCAGCAAAGGTAGGGACACCCTTTCCTTC. Translation gives CASSKGRDTLSF.

J is TRBJ2-3 and V is TRBV3-1 (or the pseudogene TRBV3-2), with D perhaps being TRBD1 or TRBD2 (5 bases each). V dropped 4 bases and J dropped 3 bases, with 11 bases sitting between them. Per the germline V gene, CDR1 is LGHDT and CDR2 is YNNKEL (reference sequence). This CDR3 spans 14 amino acids. The CDR3 bases are TGTGCCAGCAGCCCGGGACCAGGGACAGATACGCAGTATTTT. It is translated as CASSPGPGTDTQYF.

The rearrangement links TRBV5-1 to TRBJ1-2; 9 bases map to TRBD1. The CDR3 is 15 amino acids. Germline CDR1 and CDR2: SGHRS and YFSETQ. J lost 6 bases, V lost 3 bases, and 9 bases had no gene match. This chain's CDR3 is CASSSPGQGYDGYTF. The CDR3 coding sequence is TGCGCCAGCAGCTCACCGGGACAGGGATACGATGGCTACACCTTC.

The chain has TRBV6-4 and TRBJ1-6; 7 bases match TRBD1. The ends lost 4 bases at V and 6 bases at J; junction bases unmatched: 3. CDR1 and CDR2 (germline): MRHNA, SNTAGT. The CDR3 has 14 residues. The CDR3 DNA follows: TGTGCCAGCAGTGTGGACAGGTCTAATTCACCCCTCCACTTT. Protein product: CASSVDRSNSPLHF.

This clone was seen a single time. This rearrangement joins TRBV27 to TRBJ1-1, with a possible D match to TRBD1 (5 bases). The CDR3 has 15 amino acids. CDR1 and CDR2 (germline): MNHEY, SMNVEV (reference sequence). The V gene lost 3 bases and the J gene lost 1 base, with 12 bases spanning the gap. The CDR3 bases are TGTGCCAGCAGTTTTTTGGCCGACAGGAACACTGAAGCTTTCTTT. As protein: CASSFLADRNTEAFF.

The chain employs TRBV5-8 and TRBJ1-1, with D possibly TRBD1 on 6 matching bases. The CDR3 is 12 residues long. Deletions cut 5 bases from V and 4 bases from J, with 9 bases between. The germline V gene encodes CDR1 SGHTS and CDR2 YDEGEE. The CDR3: CASRQGSTEAFF. CDR3 nucleotides: TGTGCCAGCAGACAGGGATCCACTGAAGCTTTCTTT. The full variable domain, in which reference TRBV5-8 and TRBJ1-1 provide the parts outside the CDR3, is EAGVTQSPTHLIKTRGQQATLRCSPISGHTSVYWYQQALGLGLQFLLWYDEGEERNRGNFPPRFSGRQFPNYSSELNVNALELEDSALYLCASRQGSTEAFFGQGTRLTVV.

The chain uses TRBV27 and TRBJ2-7; 7 bases map to TRBD1. With 6 bases clipped from V and 2 bases from J, the junction kept 7 bases outside the gene matches. CDR1 and CDR2 (germline): MNHEY, SMNVEV (reference sequence). The CDR3 consists of 14 residues. CDR3 nucleotide sequence: TGTGCCAGCAGCTCCAGTGACAGGGCCTACGAGCAGTACTTC. Protein: CASSSSDRAYEQYF.

The genes are TRBV27 and TRBJ2-1, with 8 nucleotides matching TRBD2. This CDR3 spans 15 amino acids. Looked up from germline, CDR1 is MNHEY and CDR2 is SMNVEV (reference sequence). The junction had 5 bases not matched to a gene; V was cut back by 2 bases and J by 5 bases. The CDR3 spells CASSLGGGGNNEQFF. Here the CDR3 DNA reads TGTGCCAGCAGTTTAGGGGGCGGGGGGAACAATGAGCAGTTCTTC.

The chain employs TRBV19 and TRBJ1-4, with D possibly being TRBD1 (6 bases). The CDR3 spans 15 residues. The germline V gene has CDR1 LNHDA and CDR2 SQIVND (reference sequence). Trimming stripped 3 bases from V and 0 bases from J, with 8 bases between. The CDR3, as DNA: TGTGCCAGTAGTATTAGGGGGGCAACTAATGAAAAACTGTTTTTT. Its protein is CASSIRGATNEKLFF.

This sequence joins TRBV11-3 and TRBJ2-7, with unresolved D. The CDR3 has 13 residues. Germline CDR1 is SGHNT and CDR2 is YENEEA. V dropped 0 bases and J dropped 2 bases, with 5 bases sitting between them. The CDR3 sequence: CASSLDTTYEQYF. The CDR3 DNA follows: TGTGCCAGCAGCTTAGACACAACCTACGAGCAGTACTTC. The complete variable domain, with remaining parts taken from reference TRBV11-3 and TRBJ2-7, reads EAGVVQSPRYKIIEKKQPVAFWCNPISGHNTLYWYLQNLGQGPELLIRYENEEAVDDSQLPKDRFSAERLKGVDSTLKIQPAELGDSAVYLCASSLDTTYEQYFGPGTRLTVT.

The genes are TRBV29-1 and TRBJ1-1; no definite D call. The CDR3 spans 14 residues. V was cut by 4 bases and J by 0 bases, with 12 bases left in between. Looked up from germline, CDR1 is SQVTM and CDR2 is ANQGSEA. The CDR3 DNA reads as TGCAGCGTTGGTTTTAACAGATTGAACACTGAAGCTTTCTTT. Its protein is CSVGFNRLNTEAFF.

There are a few counts of this clone. This chain uses TRBV10-3 with TRBJ2-7; either TRBD1 or TRBD2 may supply D (6 bases each). There are 15 residues in the CDR3. Trimming removed 11 bases at V and 4 bases at J, with 24 bases between. Germline-derived CDR1 and CDR2 are ENHRY and SYGVKD. CDR3 nucleotides: TGTGCCTCTCGGGGGATAAAGGGGGAACCTTACGAGCAGTACTTC. It is translated as CASRGIKGEPYEQYF.

CDR3 loop: CASSLRRGDEKLFF. The CDR3 coding sequence is TGTGCCAGCAGCTTAAGGAGGGGTGATGAAAAACTGTTTTTT. The chain employs TRBV7-8 and TRBJ1-4; D perhaps matches TRBD1 (5 bases). V lost 2 bases and J lost 6, with 10 bases in between. Germline values: CDR1 SGHVS, CDR2 FQNEAQ. The CDR3 length is 14 residues.

The genes are TRBV6-2 or TRBV6-3 and TRBJ1-2; perhaps TRBD1 as D (5 bases). The V end lost 7 bases, the J end lost 5 bases, and 26 bases lay between the germline ends. This CDR3 region has 17 residues. Germline V gives CDR1 MNHEY, CDR2 SVGEGT. CDR3 sequence reads: CASNPRYSAGASYGYTF. CDR3 DNA: TGTGCCAGCAACCCTCGTTACTCCGCCGGGGCCTCATATGGCTACACCTTC.

This chain uses TRBV2 with TRBJ1-5; D ambiguous. Trimming shortened V by 2 bases and J by 2 bases, and 13 bases separated the two germline ends. Germline loops: CDR1 SNHLY, CDR2 FYNNEI. The CDR3 sequence is 16 residues long. In nucleotides, the CDR3 is TGTGCCAGCAGTGAATCCGCCCGGCGGGGCAATCAGCCCCAGCATTTT. Protein: CASSESARRGNQPQHF.

The V call is TRBV5-1, the J call TRBJ2-2, with TRBD1 matching over 8 bases. This CDR3 has 16 amino acids. Germline CDR1 reads SGHRS; CDR2 reads YFSETQ. Germline trimming cut 4 bases from V and 3 bases from J; bases unmatched to any gene: 8. CDR3 sequence: CASSLRTGYDTGELFF. Written as DNA, the CDR3 is TGCGCCAGCAGCCTCCGGACAGGGTACGACACCGGGGAGCTGTTTTTT.

J is TRBJ2-7 and V is TRBV20-1, with 10 bases matching TRBD2. J lost 4 bases, V lost 3 bases, and 9 bases had no gene match. Germline CDR1 is DFQATT and CDR2 is SNEGSKA (reference sequence). CDR3 length: 15 residues. CDR3 sequence: CSASLSGGALYEQYF. The CDR3, as DNA: TGCAGTGCTAGTTTGAGCGGGGGGGCCTTATACGAGCAGTACTTC.

This chain joins TRBV3-1 (or the pseudogene TRBV3-2) and TRBJ1-3; 9 nucleotides agree with TRBD1. CDR1 is LGHDT, CDR2 YNNKEL, per germline (reference sequence). With V trimmed by 1 base and J by 2 bases, 12 bases remained unmatched. The CDR3 totals 19 residues. CDR3 nucleotide sequence: TGTGCCAGCAGCCAAGGACGGACAGGGGCATTTGTAACTGGAAACACCATATATTTT. Translated: CASSQGRTGAFVTGNTIYF.